The 11 T cell receptor beta chains below were found in one sample sequenced in a study of blood T cell repertoires in COVID-19. Profiled with immunoSEQ multiplex PCR; TCRdb holds only in-frame clones, not every one. Of roughly 200,000 clones listed, around 84% are singletons. Sequencing was done on a sample of peripheral blood. The receptors shown here come from an elderly woman with active or convalescent COVID-19.

The rearrangement joins TRBV9 to TRBJ2-3; 12 positions match TRBD2. CDR3 length: 14 amino acids. Looked up from germline, CDR1 is SGDLS and CDR2 is YYNGEE. V dropped 0 bases and J dropped 11; count of bases not matched to a gene: 4. This chain's CDR3 is CASSVVPTSGGQYF. CDR3 sequence (DNA): TGTGCCAGCAGCGTAGTTCCGACTAGCGGGGGGCAGTATTTT.

The V gene is TRBV30, the J gene TRBJ1-2, with TRBD1 identical over 8 bases. V was pared by 3 bases and J by 3 bases, with 12 bases of the junction left unmatched. CDR1 GTSNPN and CDR2 SVGIG come from the germline V gene (reference sequence). The CDR3 is 16 amino acids. The CDR3: CAWSGGRGRMYYGYTF. In DNA form, the CDR3 reads TGTGCCTGGAGCGGCGGCAGGGGGCGCATGTACTATGGCTACACCTTC.

The V call is TRBV2, the J call TRBJ2-5, with a tentative D call TRBD1 (6 bases). This CDR3 contains 15 residues. Trimming cost V 4 bases and J 5 bases, with 17 bases left between them. CDR1 is SNHLY and CDR2 is FYNNEI in the germline V gene. The CDR3 region is CASSGGDTYLETQYF. CDR3 DNA sequence: TGTGCCAGCAGTGGTGGGGACACATATTTGGAGACCCAGTACTTC.

The chain joins TRBV5-1 to TRBJ2-7, with 12 bases matching TRBD1. The length of the CDR3 is 14 residues. The germline CDR1 and CDR2 sequences are SGHRS and YFSETQ. Trimming at V came to 3 bases and at J to 6 bases, leaving 4 bases not matched to a gene. CDR3 in amino acids: CASSSRDRGLEQYF. The CDR3 bases are TGCGCCAGCAGCTCCCGGGACAGGGGGCTCGAGCAGTACTTC.

The chain employs TRBV28 and TRBJ1-2, with D hard to call. The CDR3 consists of 16 residues. From germline, CDR1 is MDHEN and CDR2 SYDVKM. V was pared by 4 bases and J by 2 bases, with 17 bases between. The CDR3 loop reads CASSSPPGLGNYGYTF. The CDR3 bases are TGTGCCAGCAGTTCCCCCCCCGGACTCGGGAACTATGGCTACACCTTC.

The V gene is TRBV30, the J gene TRBJ1-1, with 9 bases identical to TRBD1. The trim removed 3 bases at V and 0 bases at J, leaving 17 bases unmatched. Germline assignment: CDR1 GTSNPN and CDR2 SVGIG (reference sequence). The CDR3 totals 19 residues. Here the CDR3 reads CAWRRPGLGTGLVNTEAFF. The CDR3 coding sequence is TGTGCCTGGAGAAGGCCCGGATTAGGGACAGGGCTGGTGAACACTGAAGCTTTCTTT.

J is TRBJ2-1 and V is TRBV19; 10 nucleotides match TRBD2. The CDR3 runs to 16 residues. Germline V gene data show CDR1 as LNHDA and CDR2 as SQIVND (reference sequence). V gave up 2 bases and J gave up 9 bases; unmatched junction bases: 10. Written as DNA, the CDR3 is TGTGCCAGTAGTATATCGCCAGCGGGAGGGATTAGTGAGCAGTTCTTC. It translates to CASSISPAGGISEQFF.

The chain has TRBV5-1 and TRBJ2-3; D unresolved. The CDR3 sequence is 14 residues long. Germline assignment: CDR1 SGHRS and CDR2 YFSETQ. V was shortened by 0 bases and J by 3 bases, with 8 bases between the two germline ends. The CDR3: CASSLEKTTDTQYF. The CDR3 DNA reads TGCGCCAGCAGCTTGGAGAAGACTACAGATACGCAGTATTTT.

In its sample, this clone was seen once. This chain joins TRBV18 and TRBJ2-5; TRBD1 might be the D (6 bases). The V and J ends lost 4 bases and 3 bases respectively, with 15 bases between them. Germline lookup yields CDR1 KGHSH and CDR2 LQKENI. The length of the CDR3 is 15 residues. The CDR3 protein is CASSHGTGREETQYF. The CDR3 DNA reads TGTGCCAGCTCACACGGAACAGGGCGGGAAGAGACCCAGTACTTC.

J is TRBJ1-6 and V is TRBV7-9, with D possibly matching TRBD1 (6 bases). Germline CDR1 reads SEHNR; CDR2 reads FQNEAQ (reference sequence). The CDR3 contains 14 residues. V lost 4 bases and J 10 bases, leaving 14 bases between the germline ends. The CDR3 is CASSSGQWGSPLHF. CDR3 DNA: TGTGCCAGCAGCTCCGGACAGTGGGGCTCACCCCTCCACTTT.

The rearrangement links TRBV15 to TRBJ1-4; tentatively, D is TRBD1 (5 bases). The CDR3 totals 16 residues. V was pared by 3 bases and J by 0 bases, with 11 bases between. Germline V lookup: CDR1 LNHNV, CDR2 YYDKDF (reference sequence). The CDR3 bases are TGTGCCACCAGCAGGGGGGGGACTGCAACTAATGAAAAACTGTTTTTT. As protein: CATSRGGTATNEKLFF.